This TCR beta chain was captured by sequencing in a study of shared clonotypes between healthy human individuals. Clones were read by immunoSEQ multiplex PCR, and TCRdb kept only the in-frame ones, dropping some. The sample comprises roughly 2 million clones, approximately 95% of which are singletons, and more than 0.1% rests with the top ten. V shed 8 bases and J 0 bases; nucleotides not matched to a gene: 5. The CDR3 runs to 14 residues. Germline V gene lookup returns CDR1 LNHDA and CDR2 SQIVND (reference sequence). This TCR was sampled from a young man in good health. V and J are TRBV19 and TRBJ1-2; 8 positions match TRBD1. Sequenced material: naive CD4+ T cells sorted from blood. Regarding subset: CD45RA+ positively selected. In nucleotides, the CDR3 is TGTGCCAGTGCTCGGACAGGGACTAACTATGGCTACACCTTC. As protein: CASARTGTNYGYTF.